The clone carrying this T cell receptor (beta chain) has just a few counts. Its matching antigen is unknown. This CDR3 is 13 amino acids long. Germline CDR1 and CDR2: MNHEY and SMNVEV (reference sequence). V shed 6 bases and J shed 3 bases, with 6 bases lying between them. This sample was included in a study of cytomegalovirus exposure and HLA in healthy donors. About the study: Of the donors genotyped, approximately 410 in all, about 82% fell in the Caucasian-associated ancestry cluster.

Overall study results and limits: Cytomegalovirus association was assigned to approximately 180 TCR beta chains. A later analysis reportedly identified an Asian-associated ancestry cluster as carrying fewer N-insertions than the roughly 700-donor mean. About 87% or about 30% of the time was how often most TCR beta V segments were productive, according to an earlier analysis.

The study ran its PCR with 60 Vbeta and 13 Jbeta primers. Here immunoSEQ multiplex PCR was the method, and the copy in TCRdb shows in-frame clones only, minus some. The top ten hold under 2.5% of the sample, which has approximately 110,000 clones, roughly 15% seen once. The V call is TRBV27, the J call TRBJ2-6; D is unclear. Sequencing was done on a sample of PBMCs. The TCR comes from a woman under 30 in good health and CMV-seronegative. CDR3: CASSFGGANVLTF. CDR3 coding DNA: TGTGCCAGCAGCTTCGGTGGGGCCAACGTCCTGACTTTC.